These 17 T cell receptor beta chains were all obtained from the same sample, sequenced in a study of CD8 T cells in Susac syndrome. An input of about 0.45 to 1 ug of RNA was subjected to reverse transcription using random hexamers. MiXCR, run by TCRdb on the immunoSEQ multiplex PCR reads, gives a single entry per CDR3 protein. This repertoire shows about 180,000 distinct CDR3 sequences, around 94% found once; its top ten account for around 0.1%. The specimen sequenced was CD4+ T cells from PBMCs. Receptors originate from a human donor with Susac syndrome.

V gene TRBV28 combines with J gene TRBJ2-7, with no clear D. Per the germline V gene, CDR1 is MDHEN and CDR2 is SYDVKM. CDR3 size: 15 residues. With 8 bases removed from V and 2 bases from J, the gap between germline ends came to 19 bases. The CDR3 sequence is CASLPRRGVAYEQYF. CDR3 DNA: TGTGCCAGCTTACCACGGAGAGGTGTAGCCTACGAGCAGTACTTC.

V is TRBV7-9 and J is TRBJ1-1; D gene unclear. Looked up from germline, CDR1 is SEHNR and CDR2 is FQNEAQ (reference sequence). This CDR3 spans 15 amino acids. V was pared by 0 bases and J by 4 bases, with 12 bases between. CDR3 sequence: CASSLAAGLGTEAFF. CDR3 bases: TGTGCCAGCAGCTTAGCCGCTGGGCTTGGCACTGAAGCTTTCTTT.

This clonotype is a singleton in its sample. The rearrangement links TRBV20-1 to TRBJ2-7; maybe TRBD1 (6 bases). Trimming left V 3 bases short and J 6 bases short, with 15 bases between. The germline V gene encodes CDR1 DFQATT and CDR2 SNEGSKA (reference sequence). The CDR3 covers 13 residues. The CDR3 sequence: CSARDRRGIEQYF. In DNA form, the CDR3 reads TGCAGTGCTAGGGACAGAAGAGGGATCGAGCAGTACTTC.

The genes are TRBV28 and TRBJ2-2; 9 bases align to TRBD1. The junction had 8 bases not matched to a gene; V was cut back by 6 bases and J by 3 bases. This CDR3 region has 16 residues. Germline V gene lookup returns CDR1 MDHEN and CDR2 SYDVKM. CDR3 amino acids: CASSSTGGAYTGELFF. CDR3 DNA: TGTGCCAGCAGCTCAACAGGGGGCGCTTACACCGGGGAGCTGTTTTTT.

This clonotype was recorded once. V and J are TRBV30 and TRBJ2-1, with 8 bases that match TRBD2. The CDR3 totals 15 residues. Looked up from germline, CDR1 is GTSNPN and CDR2 is SVGIG (reference sequence). The V gene end was trimmed by 0 bases and the J gene end by 4 bases; junction bases not matched to a gene: 5. DNA of the CDR3: TGTGCCTGGAGTGTACCGGTAGCGGGGTACAATGAGCAGTTCTTC. Translated, it gives CAWSVPVAGYNEQFF.

This chain joins TRBV2 and TRBJ2-2, with 12 bases aligning to TRBD2. V was pared by 6 bases and J by 4 bases, with 3 bases of the junction left unmatched. Germline V gives CDR1 SNHLY, CDR2 FYNNEI. The CDR3 is made up of 15 amino acids. The CDR3 sequence is CASSLAGGSTGELFF. CDR3 nucleotides: TGTGCCAGCAGCCTAGCGGGGGGGAGCACCGGGGAGCTGTTTTTT.

In its sample, this clonotype was seen once. The chain joins TRBV6-5 to TRBJ1-3; the D is unclear. The germline CDR1 and CDR2 sequences are MNHEY and SVGAGI. V gave up 0 bases and J gave up 0 bases, with 12 bases separating them. This CDR3 has 17 amino acids. DNA of the CDR3: TGTGCCAGCAGTTACTCGAAGTCAGTAAACTCTGGAAACACCATATATTTT. This sequence encodes CASSYSKSVNSGNTIYF.

The chain employs TRBV4-2 and TRBJ1-2; D ambiguous. The CDR3 totals 14 residues. The germline V gene has CDR1 LGHNA and CDR2 YNFKEQ. Trimming removed 0 bases from V and 4 bases from J, with 9 bases in between. The CDR3 loop is CASSQDLGVYGYTF. The CDR3 DNA is TGTGCCAGCAGCCAAGACCTGGGCGTCTATGGCTACACCTTC.

J is TRBJ2-3 and V is TRBV5-1; D possibly matches TRBD1 or TRBD2 (6 bases each). Germline V CDR1 and CDR2: SGHRS, YFSETQ. Trimming took off 2 bases at V and 7 bases at J, with 17 bases between the two ends. The CDR3 totals 15 residues. The CDR3 nucleotides read TGCGCCAGCAGCTTCCTTGGGGGGCCGGTTAATACGCAGTATTTT. Protein sequence: CASSFLGGPVNTQYF.

The chain combines TRBV30 with TRBJ2-6, with 8 positions matching TRBD1. In germline, CDR1 is GTSNPN, CDR2 SVGIG (reference sequence). J gave up 0 bases and V 4 bases, and 5 bases lay outside the gene matches. The CDR3 loop spans 16 amino acids. The CDR3 region is CAWKDRGVSGANVLTF. CDR3 nucleotides: TGTGCCTGGAAAGACAGGGGTGTCTCTGGGGCCAACGTCCTGACTTTC.

The gene calls are TRBV5-4 and TRBJ1-1; no firm D call. V lost 5 bases to trimming and J lost 4 bases, with 15 bases between them. The CDR3 spans 14 residues. Germline CDR1 is SGHNT and CDR2 is YYREEE (reference sequence). The CDR3 protein is CASSQKERSTEAFF. In DNA, the CDR3 is TGTGCCAGCAGTCAGAAGGAGAGGAGCACTGAAGCTTTCTTT.

The chain combines TRBV29-1 with TRBJ2-1; a possible D gene is TRBD2 (5 bases). Germline-derived CDR1 and CDR2 are SQVTM and ANQGSEA. The CDR3 runs 15 residues. Trimming removed 7 bases from V and 1 base from J, with 17 bases in between. CDR3 sequence: CSAGRRGLSYNEQFF. CDR3 DNA sequence: TGCAGCGCTGGGCGCCGAGGGTTATCCTACAATGAGCAGTTCTTC.

This clonotype has a single count. The rearrangement uses TRBV6-6 and TRBJ2-5, with 7 bases matching TRBD2. The V segment lost 2 bases and the J segment 5 bases; nucleotides outside the gene matches: 5. Germline loops: CDR1 MNHNY, CDR2 SVGAGI (reference sequence). The CDR3 spans 14 residues. CDR3 region: CASSYLWGGETQYF. The CDR3 DNA reads TGTGCCAGCAGTTACCTTTGGGGGGGGGAGACCCAGTACTTC.

V and J are TRBV13 and TRBJ2-7, with 8 bases lining up with TRBD1. The CDR3 length is 16 residues. The germline gives CDR1 PRHDT, CDR2 FYEKMQ (reference sequence). Losses at the gene ends were 1 base for V and 3 bases for J; bases not matched to a gene: 8. CDR3 coding DNA: TGTGCCAGCAGCTTAGCCCGACAGGGGCGAATCTACGAGCAGTACTTC. Its translation: CASSLARQGRIYEQYF.

The chain uses TRBV3-1 and TRBJ2-5, with 7 bases aligning to TRBD1. Germline trimming cut 0 bases from V and 1 base from J; bases unmatched to any gene: 8. CDR1 is LGHDT, CDR2 YNNKEL, per germline (reference sequence). This CDR3 comprises 17 residues. The CDR3: CASSQEGKGQTQETQYF. CDR3 DNA sequence: TGTGCCAGCAGCCAAGAGGGTAAGGGACAGACCCAAGAGACCCAGTACTTC.

This clonotype was found once. CDR3 in amino acids: CASSSTGETIYF. In DNA, the CDR3 is TGTGCCAGCAGCTCGACAGGGGAAACCATATATTTT. The V call is TRBV7-9, the J call TRBJ1-3, with 8 bases lining up with TRBD1. The trim removed 4 bases at V and 10 bases at J, leaving 3 bases unmatched. The CDR3 covers 12 residues. CDR1 and CDR2 from the germline V gene are SEHNR and FQNEAQ (reference sequence).

Here the CDR3 DNA reads TGTGCCAGCAGCAAACGGGGACAGGGGGCGCCTGAGACCCAGTACTTC. Its protein product is CASSKRGQGAPETQYF. The genes are TRBV21-1 and TRBJ2-5; the table's TRBD1 call for D was not verified on the DNA. TRBV21-1 is a known pseudogene. This CDR3 region has 16 residues.